Here is one T cell receptor beta chain with its context. The data derive from a study of CD8 T cells in ankylosing spondylitis. V lost 3 bases and J 5 bases, leaving 10 bases between the germline ends. CDR3 length: 12 residues. Germline assignment: CDR1 SQVTM and CDR2 ANQGSEA. TCRdb ran MiXCR on the 5' RACE reads and lists one entry per CDR3 protein. This sample has about 140,000 distinct CDR3 sequences, with roughly 31% found just once. This clonotype was sampled from a male donor with ankylosing spondylitis. This chain joins TRBV29-1 and TRBJ2-5; perhaps TRBD1 as D (6 bases). Sequenced material: synovial fluid, either unsorted or a sorted T cell fraction (not recorded which). CDR3 DNA sequence: TGCAGCGTTGAGTACAGGGTTGAGACCCAGTACTTC. Translation: CSVEYRVETQYF.